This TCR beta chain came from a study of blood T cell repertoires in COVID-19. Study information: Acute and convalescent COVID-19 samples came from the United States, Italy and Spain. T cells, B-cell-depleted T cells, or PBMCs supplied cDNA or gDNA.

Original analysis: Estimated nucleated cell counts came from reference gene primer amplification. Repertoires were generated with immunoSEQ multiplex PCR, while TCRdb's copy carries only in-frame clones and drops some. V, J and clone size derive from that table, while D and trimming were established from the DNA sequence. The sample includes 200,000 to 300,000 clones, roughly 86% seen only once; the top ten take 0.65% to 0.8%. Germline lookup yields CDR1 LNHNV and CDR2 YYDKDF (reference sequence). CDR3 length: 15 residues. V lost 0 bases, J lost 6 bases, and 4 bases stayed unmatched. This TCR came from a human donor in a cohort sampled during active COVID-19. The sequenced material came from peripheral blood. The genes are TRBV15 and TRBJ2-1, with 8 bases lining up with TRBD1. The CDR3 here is CATSRDRGRSNEQFF. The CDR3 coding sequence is TGTGCCACCAGCAGAGACAGGGGGCGGTCCAATGAGCAGTTCTTC.